This T cell receptor beta chain emerged from a study of CD8+ T cells in alopecia areata. As for the study in general: Twice daily, treated patients received 5 to 10 mg of oral tofacitinib. Findings and caveats of the study: Clonality was higher in lesional than normal scalp, especially in alopecia totalis/universalis.

The study team obtained lesional scalp punch biopsies and peripheral blood from alopecia areata patients. To note about this clone: What it recognizes is unknown.

V shed 0 bases, J shed 0 bases, and the junction held 3 bases outside the gene matches. The germline V gene has CDR1 GTSNPN and CDR2 SVGIG (reference sequence). This CDR3 is built from 15 residues. Reverse transcription of extracted RNA yielded cDNA, which provided the sequencing template. Measured with immunoSEQ multiplex PCR; TCRdb has only the in-frame clones, and not every one. The table has fewer than 250,000 clones, about three fifths seen once. This sequence originates from a human donor with alopecia areata. The chain employs TRBV30 and TRBJ2-3, with 7 bases identical to TRBD2. This specimen was CD4+ T cells sorted from blood, taken at week 0. CDR3 sequence: CAWSVSGGSTDTQYF. Written as DNA, the CDR3 is TGTGCCTGGAGTGTATCGGGGGGTAGCACAGATACGCAGTATTTT. Filled out from reference TRBV30 and TRBJ2-3, the complete variable domain reads SQTIHQWPATLVQPVGSPLSLECTVEGTSNPNLYWYRQAAGRGLQLLFYSVGIGQISSEVPQNLSASRPQDRQFILSSKKLLLSDSGFYLCAWSVSGGSTDTQYFGPGTRLTVL.